Following are 27 T cell receptor beta chains from one sample sequenced in a study of T cells in Graves' hyperthyroidism and ophthalmopathy. Amplification of TCR beta CDR3 regions used RNA as the template. Researchers ran a first-round RT-PCR on the TCR CDR3 using the HTBI primer set. TCRdb re-called the multiplex PCR reads through MiXCR, storing one row per CDR3 protein. The data contain nearly 750,000 distinct CDR3 sequences, approximately 40% of them singletons. The sequenced sample was blood. The receptor set was obtained from a woman aged 40 to 49 with Graves' hyperthyroidism.

V gene TRBV7-3 combines with J gene TRBJ2-6; 8 positions match TRBD2. Germline values: CDR1 SGHTA, CDR2 FQGTGA. CDR3 length equals 14 residues. With V trimmed by 4 bases and J by 6 bases, 2 bases remained unmatched. The CDR3 region is CASSSGLAANVLTF. The CDR3 DNA reads as TGTGCCAGCAGCTCCGGACTAGCGGCCAACGTCCTGACTTTC.

This clonotype came up a few times. The chain has TRBV4-2 and TRBJ2-7; D is undetermined. The V end lost 0 bases, the J end lost 3 bases, and 27 bases lay between the germline ends. Per the germline V gene, CDR1 is LGHNA and CDR2 is YNFKEQ. The CDR3 is made up of 20 amino acids. The DNA for the CDR3 is TGTGCCAGCAGCCAAGAGCGGCAAGGGCGGCCAAGGCCTCCCTACTACGAGCAGTACTTC. This translates into CASSQERQGRPRPPYYEQYF.

CDR3 protein: CASSPDMTYGYTF. In DNA, the CDR3 is TGTGCCAGCAGCCCCGACATGACCTATGGCTACACCTTC. The chain is built from TRBV7-9 and TRBJ1-2; the D is unclear. V was clipped by 5 bases and J by 4 bases, with 11 bases between them. CDR3 length equals 13 residues. Germline V gene data show CDR1 as SEHNR and CDR2 as FQNEAQ (reference sequence).

Ten or more counts support this clonotype. This rearrangement joins TRBV6-5 to TRBJ2-5; TRBD1 matches at 8 bases. The V gene's germline CDR1 is MNHEY and CDR2 SVGAGI. This CDR3 is built from 13 residues. The V gene end was trimmed by 6 bases and the J gene end by 2 bases; junction bases not matched to a gene: 2. The CDR3 loop reads CASRGTGQETQYF. The CDR3 nucleotides are TGTGCCAGCAGGGGGACAGGTCAAGAGACCCAGTACTTC.

This clonotype was detected only a few times. The chain joins TRBV6-1 to TRBJ1-5; possible D gene TRBD1, 5 bases. This CDR3 has 13 amino acids. From germline, CDR1 is MNHNS and CDR2 SASEGT. The V end was cut by 6 bases, the J end by 4 bases, with 10 bases between. CDR3 loop: CASREQVNQPQHF. CDR3 nucleotides: TGTGCCAGCAGGGAACAGGTAAATCAGCCCCAGCATTTT.

This clonotype has more than one count but fewer than ten. The chain uses TRBV7-2 and TRBJ2-2, with D perhaps TRBD2 (5 bases). CDR3 length: 15 amino acids. The germline V and J ends were trimmed by 6 bases and 4 bases, with 15 bases remaining between them. Germline V gene lookup returns CDR1 SGHTA and CDR2 FQGNSA. The CDR3 bases are TGTGCCAGCAGTAATATTTGGGAGAGCACCGGGGAGCTGTTTTTT. This translates into CASSNIWESTGELFF.

This clonotype has ten or more counts. The chain uses TRBV20-1 and TRBJ2-7; tentatively, D is TRBD1 (6 bases). V lost 6 bases, J lost 2 bases, and 20 bases lay in between. Germline CDR1 reads DFQATT; CDR2 reads SNEGSKA (reference sequence). The CDR3 has 15 residues. The CDR3 loop reads CSAERMTGVTYEQYF. In nucleotides, the CDR3 is TGCAGTGCCGAACGCATGACAGGTGTAACCTACGAGCAGTACTTC.

The J gene is TRBJ2-5, the V gene TRBV7-2, with 15 nucleotides matching TRBD2. With 0 bases clipped from V and 2 bases from J, the junction kept 4 bases outside the gene matches. CDR3 length: 18 amino acids. Germline CDR1 is SGHTA and CDR2 is FQGNSA. CDR3 protein: CASSLARTSGGVQETQYF. The DNA for the CDR3 is TGTGCCAGCAGCTTAGCCCGGACTAGCGGGGGGGTACAAGAGACCCAGTACTTC. The complete variable domain, with remaining parts taken from reference TRBV7-2 and TRBJ2-5, reads GAGVSQSPSNKVTEKGKDVELRCDPISGHTALYWYRQSLGQGLEFLIYFQGNSAPDKSGLPSDRFSAERTGGSVSTLTIQRTQQEDSAVYLCASSLARTSGGVQETQYFGPGTRLLVL.

The chain uses TRBV7-2 and TRBJ2-2; D unclear. CDR1 is SGHTA, CDR2 FQGNSA, per germline. The CDR3 extends over 14 amino acids. Trimming pared 4 bases from V and 5 bases from J, leaving 11 bases between. This CDR3 reads CASSSAPRTGELFF. The CDR3 DNA is TGTGCCAGCAGCTCTGCCCCTCGGACCGGGGAGCTGTTTTTT.

The chain joins TRBV29-1 to TRBJ1-2; TRBD1 matches at 9 bases. This CDR3 region has 12 residues. Germline V gene lookup returns CDR1 SQVTM and CDR2 ANQGSEA. The junction had 4 bases not matched to a gene; V was cut back by 4 bases and J by 7 bases. The CDR3 region has the DNA TGCAGCGTTGGGGGGACAGGGCGTGGCTACACCTTC. Translation gives CSVGGTGRGYTF.

This clonotype was picked up many times. This chain uses TRBV20-1 with TRBJ2-1; TRBD2 matches 14 bases. The J segment lost 5 bases and the V segment lost 4 bases, leaving 1 base of the junction unmatched. The V gene's germline CDR1 is DFQATT and CDR2 SNEGSKA (reference sequence). The CDR3 is 14 amino acids. The CDR3: CSAMTSGGDNEQFF. CDR3 nucleotides: TGCAGTGCTATGACTAGCGGGGGGGACAATGAGCAGTTCTTC.

This clonotype was found many times. The chain couples TRBV29-1 to TRBJ1-5; D is uncertain. Germline CDR1 is SQVTM and CDR2 is ANQGSEA. The ends were cut back, 7 bases at V and 5 bases at J, with 18 bases in the middle. This CDR3 comprises 14 residues. CDR3 bases: TGCAGCGCTCGCACTGCTGGTACGGATCAGCCCCAGCATTTT. This codes for CSARTAGTDQPQHF.

V is TRBV7-2 and J is TRBJ1-2; 10 nucleotides agree with TRBD1. V lost 5 bases, J lost 8 bases, and 8 bases stayed unmatched. CDR1 and CDR2 (germline): SGHTA, FQGNSA. The CDR3 is 14 amino acids. Here the CDR3 reads CASSAGQGGWGYTF. CDR3 DNA: TGTGCCAGCAGCGCCGGACAGGGGGGGTGGGGCTACACCTTC. Supplemented by reference TRBV7-2 and TRBJ1-2, the full variable domain reads GAGVSQSPSNKVTEKGKDVELRCDPISGHTALYWYRQSLGQGLEFLIYFQGNSAPDKSGLPSDRFSAERTGGSVSTLTIQRTQQEDSAVYLCASSAGQGGWGYTFGSGTRLTVV.

This clonotype was counted many times. V and J are TRBV6-6 and TRBJ1-1; 7 bases are a match to TRBD1. Trimming cost V 0 bases and J 3 bases; bases outside gene matches: 4. The CDR3 extends over 15 amino acids. Germline values: CDR1 MNHNY, CDR2 SVGAGI (reference sequence). The CDR3 loop is CASSYSATGDTEAFF. In DNA form, the CDR3 reads TGTGCCAGCAGTTACTCCGCTACAGGGGACACTGAAGCTTTCTTT.

The chain uses TRBV24-1 and TRBJ2-5; 10 nucleotides line up with TRBD2. The CDR3 contains 14 residues. Looked up from germline, CDR1 is KGHDR and CDR2 is SFDVKD. J lost 4 bases, V lost 11 bases, and 9 bases had no gene match. CDR3 nucleotides: TGTGCCAGCTCACGGACTAGCGGTCCAGAGACCCAGTACTTC. It is translated as CASSRTSGPETQYF.

In its sample, this clonotype was seen many times. The chain has TRBV7-9 and TRBJ1-6; D uncertain. The CDR3 has 14 amino acids. V shed 1 base and J shed 8 bases, with 9 bases lying between them. Per germline, CDR1 SEHNR and CDR2 FQNEAQ (reference sequence). The CDR3 here is CASSLVGPDSPLHF. CDR3 nucleotides: TGTGCCAGCAGCTTAGTAGGCCCGGATTCACCCCTCCACTTT.

CDR3 DNA: TGCAGCTCCACCGGGAATCAGCCCCAGCATTTT. It is translated as CSSTGNQPQHF. The rearrangement uses TRBV29-1 and TRBJ1-5; the D is unclear. V was cut by 8 bases and J by 4 bases, with 9 bases left in between. Germline V lookup: CDR1 SQVTM, CDR2 ANQGSEA. The CDR3 extends over 11 amino acids.

At least ten counts were recorded for this clonotype. The chain employs TRBV7-2 and TRBJ1-3; D ambiguous. Germline values: CDR1 SGHTA, CDR2 FQGNSA. Deletions cut 4 bases from V and 0 bases from J, with 7 bases between. CDR3 size: 14 residues. CDR3 protein: CASSSDNSGNTIYF. Here the CDR3 DNA reads TGTGCCAGCAGCTCCGACAACTCTGGAAACACCATATATTTT.

This clonotype appeared many times. This rearrangement joins TRBV29-1 to TRBJ2-2, with 8 nucleotides matching TRBD2. V lost 6 bases to trimming and J lost 4 bases; unmatched junction nucleotides: 4. CDR1 is SQVTM, CDR2 ANQGSEA, per germline. The CDR3 length is 13 residues. Here the CDR3 DNA reads TGCAGCGTCTCTAGCGGGCCCACCGGGGAGCTGTTTTTT. Residues: CSVSSGPTGELFF.

In its sample, this clonotype was seen many times. This chain links TRBV15 with TRBJ2-7; the match to TRBD2 covers 10 bases. After removal of 5 bases from V and 3 bases from J, the junction contained 7 bases not matched to a gene. CDR1 LNHNV and CDR2 YYDKDF come from the germline V gene (reference sequence). The CDR3 contains 15 residues. CDR3 in DNA: TGTGCCACCAGCGGTTTAGCGGGAGGAGGCTACGAGCAGTACTTC. Translating gives CATSGLAGGGYEQYF.

This clonotype was seen more than once but under ten times. The chain recombines TRBV10-3 with TRBJ1-3; no firm D call. The germline V and J ends were trimmed by 3 bases and 4 bases, with 13 bases remaining between them. The CDR3 loop spans 15 amino acids. Per the germline V gene, CDR1 is ENHRY and CDR2 is SYGVKD. CDR3 protein: CAISENWSTGNTIYF. The CDR3 coding sequence is TGTGCCATCAGTGAAAACTGGAGTACCGGAAACACCATATATTTT.

This rearrangement joins TRBV4-2 to TRBJ2-7, with D possibly TRBD1 on 6 matching bases. Deletions cut 0 bases from V and 4 bases from J, with 16 bases between. Germline V gives CDR1 LGHNA, CDR2 YNFKEQ. The CDR3 contains 16 residues. DNA for the CDR3: TGTGCCAGCAGCCAAGATATCAGGGGCTCCTATTACGAGCAGTACTTC. Translated: CASSQDIRGSYYEQYF.

The chain employs TRBV6-5 and TRBJ2-7; 7 bases are a match to TRBD1. Germline trimming cut 0 bases from V and 0 bases from J; bases unmatched to any gene: 2. In germline, CDR1 is MNHEY, CDR2 SVGAGI. The CDR3 has 15 residues. CDR3 amino acids: CASSYSTGRSYEQYF. Written as DNA, the CDR3 is TGTGCCAGCAGTTACTCGACAGGGCGCTCCTACGAGCAGTACTTC.

The V call is TRBV19, the J call TRBJ1-1, with TRBD1 matching 8 bases. CDR1 is LNHDA and CDR2 is SQIVND in the germline V gene (reference sequence). Trimming removed 4 bases from V and 11 bases from J; junction bases left unmatched: 6. The CDR3 runs to 12 residues. CDR3 nucleotides: TGTGCCAGTAGTAACAGGGGGGTAGTGGCTTTCTTT. Residues: CASSNRGVVAFF.

A few counts support this clonotype. The chain has TRBV24-1 and TRBJ1-4, with 7 bases lining up with TRBD1. The CDR3 spans 15 residues. Germline assignment: CDR1 KGHDR and CDR2 SFDVKD. V lost 4 bases, J lost 0 bases, and 1 base stayed unmatched. This chain's CDR3 is CATSETGPTNEKLFF. The CDR3, as DNA: TGTGCCACCAGTGAGACAGGGCCAACTAATGAAAAACTGTTTTTT.

This clonotype was picked up a small number of times. V is TRBV15 and J is TRBJ2-3; D gene uncertain. Trimming shortened V by 1 base and J by 6 bases, and 8 bases separated the two germline ends. Germline V gene data show CDR1 as LNHNV and CDR2 as YYDKDF (reference sequence). The CDR3 loop spans 13 amino acids. The CDR3 reads CATSRVHGDTQYF. The DNA of the CDR3 is TGTGCCACCAGCAGAGTCCATGGGGATACGCAGTATTTT.

J is TRBJ2-2 and V is TRBV7-3, with D possibly being TRBD1 or TRBD2 (6 bases each). The length of the CDR3 is 15 residues. CDR1 is SGHTA and CDR2 is FQGTGA in the germline V gene. V was trimmed by 8 bases and J by 4 bases, leaving 17 bases between them. The CDR3 coding sequence is TGTGCCAGCTCACAACGGGGGCGCGGCACCGGGGAGCTGTTTTTT. Residues: CASSQRGRGTGELFF.